In this sample, the clone carrying this TCR beta chain turned up once. Its cognate antigen is unknown. These data come from a study of cytomegalovirus exposure and HLA in healthy donors. Study-level points and caveats: When the data were analyzed later, several of the most significant clusters appeared to be linked to common viral pathogens.

V was trimmed by 0 bases and J by 3 bases, leaving 9 bases between them. The CDR3 is 15 amino acids. Looked up from germline, CDR1 is MGHRA and CDR2 is YSYEKL. The PCR ran on 60 Vbeta and 13 Jbeta primers. TCRdb keeps only in-frame clones here, not all; method: immunoSEQ multiplex PCR. The sample holds fewer than 130,000 clones, around two thirds seen once. The chain joins TRBV4-1 to TRBJ1-5; D ambiguous. Source material: PBMCs. The clonotype was recovered from a man aged 30-40 years in good health and CMV-seropositive. CDR3 loop: CASSQDRGNNQPQHF. In DNA, the CDR3 is TGCGCCAGCAGCCAAGATCGAGGGAACAATCAGCCCCAGCATTTT.